This T cell receptor (beta chain) was identified in a study of control samples from healthy donors and cancer patients. Libraries were prepared by immunoSEQ multiplex PCR; TCRdb keeps only in-frame clonotypes and omits some of them. This table holds 400,000 to 500,000 clones, approximately 92% found once. V was pared by 5 bases and J by 2 bases, with 6 bases between. CDR3 length: 12 residues. Germline V gene data show CDR1 as MNHEY and CDR2 as SVGEGT. The V call is TRBV6-2 or TRBV6-3, the J call TRBJ1-2; D gene ambiguous. The sequencing sample was made of PBMCs. The sequence came from a man aged 35 to 55 with head and neck cancer. As DNA, the CDR3 is TGTGCCAGCAGTCAACGCAACTATGGCTACACCTTC. The encoded protein is CASSQRNYGYTF.